This T cell receptor (beta chain) emerged from a study of regulatory T cells in long-lasting Graves disease. Combining iRepertoire HTBI primers with Arm-PCR of CDR3 regions, the authors built TCR beta libraries. MiXCR was run by TCRdb on the multiplex PCR reads, yielding one entry per CDR3 protein. This table holds over 450,000 distinct CDR3 sequences, about 12% found once. Time point of the sample: newly diagnosed GD, antithyroid drugs for less than 3 months. The TCR library was made from RNA that had been extracted from PBMCs in TRIzol. Germline assignment: CDR1 SGDLS and CDR2 YYNGEE. V lost 3 bases, J lost 12 bases, and 5 bases stayed unmatched. The CDR3 is made up of 12 amino acids. The sample holds many counts of this clonotype. These same data were also listed under a study on T cells in Graves' hyperthyroidism and ophthalmopathy. From that study: Newly diagnosed patients aged 18 to 65 had hyperthyroidism of under 2 months' duration. Blood also showed most of the thyroid clonotypes that were expanded above 0.001. Stable hyperthyroidism was told apart from ophthalmopathy by a model built on 13 V-J features.

The V call is TRBV9, the J call TRBJ2-1, with TRBD1 matching 8 bases. The sample consisted of peripheral blood mononuclear cells (PBMCs), taken at new diagnosis, from a patient treated with antithyroid drugs. This clonotype was obtained from a woman aged 25-40 years with Graves disease. As DNA, the CDR3 is TGTGCCAGCAGCGCGGGGACAGGTAGGCAGTTCTTC. It specifies CASSAGTGRQFF.